This record covers a single T cell receptor beta chain. Its antigen remains unidentified. Germline-derived CDR1 and CDR2 are MNHEY and SMNVEV (reference sequence). V was clipped by 6 bases and J by 2 bases, with 14 bases between them. The CDR3 consists of 15 residues. The sample belongs to a study of cytomegalovirus exposure and HLA in healthy donors. Study-level results: Across donors, most TCRs were seen rarely, yet some public ones were widespread. That first-cohort TCR clusters tended to co-occur in the 90 to 150 validation repertoires was found in a later analysis. Associated with cytomegalovirus, according to the listing, were around 160 TCR beta chains.

The donors were in the roughly 130-subject validation cohort, distinct from the approximately 730-subject first cohort. Some clones are missing from TCRdb's copy, which holds only in-frame ones; the method was immunoSEQ multiplex PCR. Altogether 150,000 to 200,000 clones are present, about 90% being singletons, with the ten largest covering over 4%. This receptor was identified in a man aged 18 to 30 in good health and CMV-seropositive. Sequencing was carried out using PBMCs. This chain connects TRBV27 to TRBJ1-5; no clear D gene. CDR3 DNA: TGTGCCAGCAGCTCCTCCGGAGAGCGCAATCAGCCCCAGCATTTT. Protein sequence: CASSSSGERNQPQHF.